This is a list of T cell receptor beta chains from one sample in a study of Ad26.COV2.S vaccination and SARS-CoV-2 variants. Here immunoSEQ multiplex PCR was the method, and the copy in TCRdb shows in-frame clones only, minus some. The sample lists a few hundred thousand clones; roughly 86% were seen once. Specimen: peripheral blood, collected in a trial of Ad26.COV2.S vaccine versus placebo. The receptors were gathered from a person aged 18-65 years who received the Ad26.COV2.S COVID-19 vaccine or a placebo. CDR3s include the opening cysteine and the closing phenylalanine or tryptophan. D genes are given only for firm matches. Expanded clones get a size class; other rows say once, few or many, or leave the size out.

J gene	clone size	V gene	D gene	CDR3 protein	CDR3 DNA
TRBJ1-6	NA	TRBV12-5	TRBD1	CASGLIWTGSRGRAGSPLHF	TGTGCTAGTGGTTTGATCTGGACAGGCTCAAGAGGCCGAGCGGGATCACCCCTCCACTTT
TRBJ2-1	NA	TRBV6-6	TRBD1	CASSPTGTDLGEQFF	TGTGCCAGCAGTCCAACCGGGACAGACCTGGGGGAGCAGTTCTTC
TRBJ1-3	NA	TRBV30	NA	CAWSQLGALLSGNTIYF	TGTGCCTGGAGCCAGTTAGGGGCCCTACTCTCTGGAAACACCATATATTTT
TRBJ2-7	NA	TRBV18	TRBD2	CASSPEQGLGLRYEQYF	TGTGCCAGCTCACCAGAGCAGGGACTAGGGTTGAGATACGAGCAGTACTTC
TRBJ2-5	NA	TRBV5-1	NA	CASSLVPGLSQETQYF	TGCGCCAGCAGCTTGGTACCGGGACTCAGCCAAGAGACCCAGTACTTC
TRBJ1-1	NA	TRBV2	TRBD1	CASRVTGEGTEAFF	TGTGCCAGCAGGGTTACAGGGGAGGGGACTGAAGCTTTCTTT
TRBJ1-5	NA	TRBV7-2	NA	CASSSGGPGAGQPQHF	TGTGCCAGCAGCTCTGGGGGGCCGGGGGCTGGCCAGCCCCAGCATTTT
TRBJ2-3	NA	TRBV10-3	TRBD2	CAISEENSGYAGDTQYF	TGTGCCATCAGTGAGGAGAATAGCGGGTACGCTGGAGATACGCAGTATTTT
TRBJ1-4	NA	TRBV24-1	TRBD1	CATSDPVWDREEKLFF	TGTGCCACCAGTGACCCGGTCTGGGACAGGGAGGAAAAACTGTTTTTT
TRBJ2-2	NA	TRBV7-3	TRBD1	CASGQGVDTGELFF	TGTGCCAGCGGACAGGGGGTAGACACCGGGGAGCTGTTTTTT
TRBJ2-5	NA	TRBV25-1	TRBD2	CASSDLSGQETQYF	TGTGCCAGCAGTGATCTTAGCGGGCAAGAGACCCAGTACTTC
TRBJ2-1	NA	TRBV7-2	NA	CASSLVSQNEQFF	TGTGCCAGCAGCTTAGTATCCCAAAATGAGCAGTTCTTC
TRBJ1-4	NA	TRBV5-1	NA	CASSFEAGVQKLFF	TGCGCCAGCAGCTTCGAGGCAGGGGTCCAGAAACTGTTTTTT
TRBJ1-4	NA	TRBV6-6	TRBD1	CASSLGGWDEKLFF	TGTGCCAGCAGCCTAGGGGGCTGGGATGAAAAACTGTTTTTT
TRBJ2-2	NA	TRBV2	NA	CASSGVRTTGELFF	TGTGCCAGCAGTGGGGTCAGAACCACCGGGGAGCTGTTTTTT
TRBJ1-2	few	TRBV4-3	NA	CASSQRDGPSNYGYTF	TGCGCCAGCAGCCAACGGGACGGTCCCTCTAACTATGGCTACACCTTC
TRBJ1-2	NA	TRBV7-9	TRBD1	CASSLGGGTGDDYTF	TGTGCCAGCAGCTTAGGAGGTGGGACAGGGGACGACTACACCTTC
TRBJ1-1	few	TRBV6-5	NA	CASLPRRGVNTEAFF	TGTGCCAGCCTCCCCCGAAGGGGGGTGAACACTGAAGCTTTCTTT
TRBJ1-3	NA	TRBV5-1	NA	CASSWGRMSGNTIYF	TGCGCCAGCAGCTGGGGGCGAATGTCTGGAAACACCATATATTTT
TRBJ1-2	NA	TRBV9	NA	CASSVDGGSYGYTF	TGTGCCAGCAGCGTAGATGGGGGCAGCTATGGCTACACCTTC
TRBJ2-2	NA	TRBV19	NA	CATLWGQPGTGELFF	TGTGCCACCCTTTGGGGACAACCGGGGACCGGGGAGCTGTTTTTT
TRBJ2-1	NA	TRBV5-4	TRBD1	CASSFPSPRTGFTYNEQFF	TGTGCCAGCAGCTTCCCTTCCCCCCGGACAGGGTTCACCTACAATGAGCAGTTCTTC
TRBJ2-3	NA	TRBV7-2	NA	CASSRWTGESQYF	TGTGCCAGCAGCCGATGGACCGGGGAGTCTCAGTATTTT
TRBJ1-1	few	TRBV10-2	NA	CASSLDWNTEAFF	TGCGCCAGCAGTTTGGACTGGAACACTGAAGCTTTCTTT
TRBJ2-7	NA	TRBV5-1	NA	CASRGGASSYEQYF	TGCGCCAGCAGAGGGGGTGCTAGCTCCTACGAGCAGTACTTC
TRBJ1-2	NA	TRBV7-9	NA	CASSLVRGFVFYGYTF	TGTGCCAGCAGCTTAGTCAGGGGCTTTGTTTTCTATGGCTACACCTTC
TRBJ1-6	NA	TRBV7-2	NA	CASSLMGGTYNSPLHF	TGTGCCAGCAGCTTAATGGGGGGGACCTATAATTCACCCCTCCACTTT
TRBJ2-7	NA	TRBV7-8	TRBD1	CASSLEWTGNYEQYF	TGTGCCAGCAGCTTAGAATGGACAGGGAATTACGAGCAGTACTTC
TRBJ1-4	NA	TRBV5-1	NA	CASSLAGSPNEKLFF	TGCGCCAGCAGCTTGGCGGGGTCCCCTAATGAAAAACTGTTTTTT
TRBJ2-6	NA	TRBV12-5	TRBD1	CASVQNLGQGRGANVLTF	TGTGCTAGTGTTCAAAATCTGGGACAGGGGCGTGGGGCCAACGTCCTGACTTTC
TRBJ1-5	NA	TRBV12-5	TRBD1	CASGLDRGTQPQHF	TGTGCTAGTGGTTTGGACAGGGGGACTCAGCCCCAGCATTTT
TRBJ1-1	NA	TRBV6-5	NA	CASSYSISGNTEAFF	TGTGCCAGCAGTTACTCGATATCAGGGAACACTGAAGCTTTCTTT
TRBJ1-5	NA	TRBV5-8	NA	CASSFGQTVNQPQHF	TGTGCCAGCAGCTTTGGACAGACGGTCAATCAGCCCCAGCATTTT
TRBJ2-2	NA	TRBV5-1	TRBD1	CASSFLGTGNTGELFF	TGCGCCAGCAGCTTTCTCGGGACAGGGAACACCGGGGAGCTGTTTTTT
TRBJ2-5	NA	TRBV10-3	NA	CAISDSGDSQETQYF	TGTGCCATCAGTGACAGTGGCGACTCCCAAGAGACCCAGTACTTC
TRBJ1-1	NA	TRBV24-1	TRBD1	CATREQGAEAFF	TGTGCCACCAGGGAACAGGGGGCAGAAGCTTTCTTT
TRBJ2-1	few	TRBV2	NA	CASRGPGLNNEQFF	TGTGCCAGCAGGGGACCGGGACTCAACAATGAGCAGTTCTTC
TRBJ2-3	NA	TRBV4-2	NA	CASSQGGGALGDTQYF	TGTGCCAGCAGCCAAGGTGGGGGGGCTCTCGGAGATACGCAGTATTTT
TRBJ2-5	NA	TRBV4-1	NA	CASSQGTGFVETQYF	TGCGCCAGCAGCCAGGGAACAGGGTTCGTGGAGACCCAGTACTTC
TRBJ1-1	NA	TRBV3-1/TRBV3-2	NA	CASSQKTVNTEAFF	TGTGCCAGCAGCCAGAAGACGGTGAACACTGAAGCTTTCTTT
TRBJ2-3	NA	TRBV6-5	NA	CASRFKGTDTQYF	TGTGCCAGCAGATTTAAGGGCACAGATACGCAGTATTTT
TRBJ1-2	once	TRBV6-5	TRBD1	CASSPGTGRYGYTF	TGTGCCAGCAGTCCAGGGACAGGGAGATATGGCTACACCTTC
TRBJ2-7	NA	TRBV2	TRBD2	CASRTSGAGYEQYF	TGTGCCAGCAGGACTAGCGGGGCCGGATACGAGCAGTACTTC
TRBJ1-1	NA	TRBV11-2	NA	CASSLVYGMNTEAFF	TGTGCCAGCAGCTTAGTCTACGGAATGAACACTGAAGCTTTCTTT
TRBJ1-1	few	TRBV12-5	NA	CASGYRSPDANTEAFF	TGTGCTAGTGGTTATCGGTCCCCCGATGCGAACACTGAAGCTTTCTTT
TRBJ2-6	NA	TRBV6-6	NA	CASSIPGSGANVLTF	TGTGCCAGCAGTATACCAGGCTCTGGGGCCAACGTCCTGACTTTC
TRBJ2-2	NA	TRBV14	TRBD1	CASSPQGAGELFF	TGTGCCAGCAGCCCCCAGGGGGCCGGGGAGCTGTTTTTT
TRBJ2-1	NA	TRBV12-5	NA	CASGPKYRVESSYNEQFF	TGTGCTAGTGGCCCGAAGTATAGGGTGGAGAGCTCCTACAATGAGCAGTTCTTC
TRBJ2-1	NA	TRBV19	TRBD2	CASSIRGGGLYNEQFF	TGTGCCAGTAGTATTAGGGGCGGGGGGCTCTACAATGAGCAGTTCTTC
TRBJ1-2	NA	TRBV19	NA	CASSIVKGFYGYTF	TGTGCCAGTAGTATAGTGAAAGGATTCTATGGCTACACCTTC
TRBJ2-4	NA	TRBV5-4	TRBD1	CASSLDRGTGVYAKNIQYF	TGTGCCAGCAGCTTGGACAGGGGGACGGGGGTCTATGCCAAAAACATTCAGTACTTC
TRBJ1-5	few	TRBV7-2	NA	CASSLAPGDQPQHF	TGTGCCAGCAGCTTAGCCCCAGGGGACCAGCCCCAGCATTTT
TRBJ2-5	many	TRBV12-3/TRBV12-4	NA	CASSPRETQYF	TGTGCCAGCAGCCCTAGGGAGACCCAGTACTTC
TRBJ2-2	NA	TRBV18	NA	CASSPGLGGTGELFF	TGTGCCAGCTCCCCGGGACTTGGAGGTACCGGGGAGCTGTTTTTT
TRBJ2-7	NA	TRBV30	NA	CAWSPRNRRSSYEQYF	TGTGCCTGGAGCCCCCGCAACAGGAGGAGCTCCTACGAGCAGTACTTC
TRBJ2-3	NA	TRBV27	NA	CASSLYSSTDTQYF	TGTGCCAGCAGTCTTTACTCTAGCACAGATACGCAGTATTTT